The table lists the clone carrying this TCR beta chain with many counts. Its specificity is not known. Specified time point: persistent/refractory GD, antithyroid drugs over 5 years with positive TRAb. Generation of the TCR library employed RNA extracted from PBMCs. Patients all came to the study from an endocrinology department in Xi'an, China. A blood draw put roughly 10 milliliters of peripheral blood into EDTA tubes. The source of the sample is a study of regulatory T cells in long-lasting Graves disease. General study findings and limits: Newly diagnosed Graves' patients had higher TCR diversity than persistent ones.

The length of the CDR3 is 14 residues. V dropped 1 base and J dropped 2 bases, with 6 bases sitting between them. The germline V gene has CDR1 SNHLY and CDR2 FYNNEI. The TCR beta library used iRepertoire HTBI primers with Arm-PCR amplification of CDR3. TCRdb fed the multiplex PCR reads into MiXCR, producing one record per CDR3 protein. In the table there are approximately 380,000 distinct CDR3 sequences, 20% of which are singletons. V is TRBV2 and J is TRBJ2-4, with D uncertain. This receptor was identified in a female donor with Graves disease. The sample was peripheral blood mononuclear cells (PBMCs), taken when the disease was refractory, from a patient treated with antithyroid drugs. CDR3 in amino acids: CASSEGGSKNIQYF. CDR3 in DNA: TGTGCCAGCAGTGAAGGTGGTTCCAAAAACATTCAGTACTTC. The whole variable domain, remainder taken from reference TRBV2 and TRBJ2-4, is EPEVTQTPSHQVTQMGQEVILRCVPISNHLYFYWYRQILGQKVEFLVSFYNNEISEKSEIFDDQFSVERPDGSNFTLKIRSTKLEDSAMYFCASSEGGSKNIQYFGAGTRLSVL.